The entry that follows covers one T cell receptor beta chain sequence. These data belong to a study of CD8+ T cells in alopecia areata. cDNA reverse transcribed from extracted RNA served as the sequencing template. Assay: immunoSEQ multiplex PCR; the TCRdb copy retains only in-frame clones and omits some. The sample has roughly 170,000 clones; approximately 56% are singletons. This specimen was CD4+ T cells sorted from blood, taken at week 0. The clonotype was recovered from a human donor with alopecia areata.

CDR3 sequence (DNA): TGTGCCAGCAGCTCCAGGGGAGGGGGGGGCACTGAAGCTTTCTTT. Translating gives CASSSRGGGGTEAFF. V and J are TRBV7-2 and TRBJ1-1; D might be TRBD1 (6 bases). The germline gives CDR1 SGHTA, CDR2 FQGNSA. V was trimmed by 4 bases and J by 4 bases, leaving 16 bases between them. The CDR3 extends over 15 amino acids.